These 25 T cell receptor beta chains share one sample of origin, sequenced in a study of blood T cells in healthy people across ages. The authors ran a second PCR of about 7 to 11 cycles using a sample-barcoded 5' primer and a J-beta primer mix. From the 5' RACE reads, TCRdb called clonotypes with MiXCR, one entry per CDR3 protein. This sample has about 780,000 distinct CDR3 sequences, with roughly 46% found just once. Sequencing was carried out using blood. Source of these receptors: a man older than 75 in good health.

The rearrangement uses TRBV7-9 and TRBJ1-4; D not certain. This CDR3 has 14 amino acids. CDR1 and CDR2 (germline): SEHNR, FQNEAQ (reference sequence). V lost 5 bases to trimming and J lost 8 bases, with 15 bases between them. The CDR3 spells CASSLPVSREKLFF. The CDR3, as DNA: TGTGCCAGCAGCCTGCCTGTGTCCAGGGAAAAACTGTTTTTT.

The CDR3 nucleotides are TGTGCCACCAGCAGAGATCGGGCAGGGGGCAATGAGCAGTTCTTC. This translates into CATSRDRAGGNEQFF. The chain recombines TRBV15 with TRBJ2-1, with 7 nucleotides matching TRBD1. The CDR3 has 15 amino acids. CDR1 is LNHNV and CDR2 is YYDKDF in the germline V gene (reference sequence). Trimming removed 0 bases from V and 6 bases from J; junction bases left unmatched: 5.

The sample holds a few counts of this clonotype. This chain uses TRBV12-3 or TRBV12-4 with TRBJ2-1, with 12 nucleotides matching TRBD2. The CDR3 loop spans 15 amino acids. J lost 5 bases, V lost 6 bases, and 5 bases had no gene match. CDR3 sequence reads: CASSLTSGSHNEQFF. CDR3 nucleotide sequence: TGTGCCAGCAGCCTGACTAGCGGGAGCCACAATGAGCAGTTCTTC.

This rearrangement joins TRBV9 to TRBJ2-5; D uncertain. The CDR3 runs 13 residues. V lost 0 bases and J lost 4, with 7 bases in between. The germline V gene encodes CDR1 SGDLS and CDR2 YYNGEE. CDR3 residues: CASSVGIAETQYF. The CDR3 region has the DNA TGTGCCAGCAGCGTAGGTATAGCAGAGACCCAGTACTTC.

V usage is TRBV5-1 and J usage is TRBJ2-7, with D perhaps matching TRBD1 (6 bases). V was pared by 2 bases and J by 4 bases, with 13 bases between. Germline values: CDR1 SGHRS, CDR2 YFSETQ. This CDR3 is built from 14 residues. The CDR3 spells CASSFNREVYEQYF. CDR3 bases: TGCGCCAGCAGCTTTAACAGGGAAGTATACGAGCAGTACTTC.

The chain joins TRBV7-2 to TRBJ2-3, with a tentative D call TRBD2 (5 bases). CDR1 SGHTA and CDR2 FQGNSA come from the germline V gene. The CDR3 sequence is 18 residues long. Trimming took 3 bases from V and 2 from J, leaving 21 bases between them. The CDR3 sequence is CASSFIGGRGLYTDTQYF. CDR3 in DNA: TGTGCCAGCAGCTTTATAGGTGGTAGAGGACTCTACACAGATACGCAGTATTTT.

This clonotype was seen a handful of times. The DNA for the CDR3 is TGTGCCAGCGGCGGGAACCTCGCTGGGGCCAACGTCCTGACTTTC. Its protein is CASGGNLAGANVLTF. The chain joins TRBV7-3 to TRBJ2-6; D perhaps matches TRBD2 (6 bases). Looked up from germline, CDR1 is SGHTA and CDR2 is FQGTGA. V was shortened by 8 bases and J by 2 bases, with 13 bases between the two germline ends. The CDR3 sequence is 15 residues long.

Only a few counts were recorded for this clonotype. Written as DNA, the CDR3 is TGTGCCAGCAGCATACGACAGGAGCGCTATGGCTACACCTTC. Its translation: CASSIRQERYGYTF. The chain has TRBV5-6 and TRBJ1-2, with D tentatively TRBD1 (6 bases). Between the trimmed V and J ends, which lost 4 bases and 4 bases, there was a span of 14 bases. This CDR3 has 14 residues. Germline V CDR1 and CDR2: SGHDT, YYEEEE. Variable domain in full (rest from reference TRBV5-6 and TRBJ1-2): DAGVTQSPTHLIKTRGQQVTLRCSPKSGHDTVSWYQQALGQGPQFIFQYYEEEERQRGNFPDRFSGHQFPNYSSELNVNALLLGDSALYLCASSIRQERYGYTFGSGTRLTVV.

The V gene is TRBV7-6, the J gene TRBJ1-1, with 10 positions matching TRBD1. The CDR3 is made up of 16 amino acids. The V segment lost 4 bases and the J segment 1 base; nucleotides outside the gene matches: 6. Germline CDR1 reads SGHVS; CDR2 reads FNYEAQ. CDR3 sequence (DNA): TGTGCCAGCAGCTGGGACAGGGGTGACCCGAACACTGAAGCTTTCTTT. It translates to CASSWDRGDPNTEAFF. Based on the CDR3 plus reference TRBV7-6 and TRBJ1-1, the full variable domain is GAGVSQSPRYKVTKRGQDVALRCDPISGHVSLYWYRQALGQGPEFLTYFNYEAQQDKSGLPNDRFSAERPEGSISTLTIQRTEQRDSAMYRCASSWDRGDPNTEAFFGQGTRLTVV.

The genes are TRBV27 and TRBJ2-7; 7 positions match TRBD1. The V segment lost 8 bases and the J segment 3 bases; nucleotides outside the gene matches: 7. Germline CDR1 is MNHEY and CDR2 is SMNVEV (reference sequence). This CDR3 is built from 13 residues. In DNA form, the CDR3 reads TGTGCCAGCGGAACAACAGGGGTCTACGAGCAGTACTTC. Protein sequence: CASGTTGVYEQYF.

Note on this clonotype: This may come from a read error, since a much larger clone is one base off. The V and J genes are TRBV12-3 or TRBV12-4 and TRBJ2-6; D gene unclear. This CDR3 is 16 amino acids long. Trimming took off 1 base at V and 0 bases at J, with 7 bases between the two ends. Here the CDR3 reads CASSLGIDSGANVLTF. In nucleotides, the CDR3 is TGTGCCAGCAGTTTAGGGATAGACTCTGGGGCCAACGTCCTGACTTTC.

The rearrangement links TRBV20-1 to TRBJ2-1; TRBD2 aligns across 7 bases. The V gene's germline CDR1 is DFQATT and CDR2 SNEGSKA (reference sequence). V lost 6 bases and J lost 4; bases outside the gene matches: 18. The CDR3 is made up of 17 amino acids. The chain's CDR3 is CSALFRTGGSSYNEQFF. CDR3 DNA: TGCAGTGCCCTATTCAGGACTGGCGGGAGTTCGTACAATGAGCAGTTCTTC.

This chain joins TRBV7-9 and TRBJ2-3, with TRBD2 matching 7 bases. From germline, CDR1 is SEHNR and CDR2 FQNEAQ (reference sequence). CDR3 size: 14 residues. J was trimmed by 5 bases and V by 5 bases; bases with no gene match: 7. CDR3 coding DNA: TGTGCCAGCAGCCCCGGGCGGGAGTTAGATACGCAGTATTTT. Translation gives CASSPGRELDTQYF. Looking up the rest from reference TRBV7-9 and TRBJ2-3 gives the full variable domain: DTGVSQNPRHKITKRGQNVTFRCDPISEHNRLYWYRQTLGQGPEFLTYFQNEAQLEKSRLLSDRFSAERPKGSFSTLEIQRTEQGDSAMYLCASSPGRELDTQYFGPGTRLTVL.

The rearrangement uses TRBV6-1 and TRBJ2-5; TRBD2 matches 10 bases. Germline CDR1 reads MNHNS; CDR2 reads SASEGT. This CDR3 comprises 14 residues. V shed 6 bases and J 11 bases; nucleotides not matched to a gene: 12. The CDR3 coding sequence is TGTGCCAGCAGAACTAGCGGGGATCTCAATGAGCAGTACTTC. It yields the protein CASRTSGDLNEQYF.

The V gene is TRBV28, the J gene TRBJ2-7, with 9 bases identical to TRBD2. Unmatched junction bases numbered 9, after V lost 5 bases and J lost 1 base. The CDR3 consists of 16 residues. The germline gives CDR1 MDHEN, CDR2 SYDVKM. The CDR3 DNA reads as TGTGCCAGCAGTACCCTAGCGGGATTCCCGTCCTACGAGCAGTACTTC. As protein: CASSTLAGFPSYEQYF.

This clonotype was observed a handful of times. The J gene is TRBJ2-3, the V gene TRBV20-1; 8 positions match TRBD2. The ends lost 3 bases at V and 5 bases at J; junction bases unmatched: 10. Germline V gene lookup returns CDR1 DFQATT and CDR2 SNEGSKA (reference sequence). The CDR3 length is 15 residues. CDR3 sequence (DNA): TGCAGTGCTAGGAAGGCTAGCGGGCATGGAGATACGCAGTATTTT. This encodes CSARKASGHGDTQYF.

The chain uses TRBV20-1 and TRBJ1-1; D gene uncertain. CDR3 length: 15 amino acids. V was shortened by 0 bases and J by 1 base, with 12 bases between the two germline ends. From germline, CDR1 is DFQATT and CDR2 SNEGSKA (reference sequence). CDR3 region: CSARDWPGRNTEAFF. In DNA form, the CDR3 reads TGCAGTGCTAGAGATTGGCCCGGGCGGAACACTGAAGCTTTCTTT.

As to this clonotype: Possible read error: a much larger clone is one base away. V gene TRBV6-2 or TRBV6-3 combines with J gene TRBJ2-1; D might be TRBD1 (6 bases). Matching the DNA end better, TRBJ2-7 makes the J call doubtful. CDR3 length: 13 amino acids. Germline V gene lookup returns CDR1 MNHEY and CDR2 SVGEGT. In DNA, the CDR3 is TGTGCCAGCAGTCGCCGGGACACCAATGAGCAGTACTTC. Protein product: CASSRRDTNEQYF.

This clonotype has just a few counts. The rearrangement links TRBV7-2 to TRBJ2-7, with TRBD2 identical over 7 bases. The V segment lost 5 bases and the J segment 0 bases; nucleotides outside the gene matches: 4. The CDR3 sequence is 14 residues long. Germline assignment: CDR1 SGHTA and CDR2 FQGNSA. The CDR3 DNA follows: TGTGCCAGCAGCGTGGGGGGGAACTCCTACGAGCAGTACTTC. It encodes CASSVGGNSYEQYF.

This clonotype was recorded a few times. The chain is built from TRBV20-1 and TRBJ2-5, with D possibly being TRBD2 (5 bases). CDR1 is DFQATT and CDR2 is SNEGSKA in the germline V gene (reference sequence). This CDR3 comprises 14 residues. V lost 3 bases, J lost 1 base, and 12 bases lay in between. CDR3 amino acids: CSAREAETQETQYF. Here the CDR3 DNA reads TGCAGTGCTAGGGAGGCGGAAACCCAAGAGACCCAGTACTTC.

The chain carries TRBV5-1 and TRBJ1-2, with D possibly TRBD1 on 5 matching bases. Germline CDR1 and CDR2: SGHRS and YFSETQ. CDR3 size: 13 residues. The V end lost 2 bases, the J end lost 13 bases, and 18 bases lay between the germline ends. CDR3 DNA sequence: TGCGCCAGCAGCTTTGATGGGGCAAACGGAGGCACCTTC. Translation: CASSFDGANGGTF.

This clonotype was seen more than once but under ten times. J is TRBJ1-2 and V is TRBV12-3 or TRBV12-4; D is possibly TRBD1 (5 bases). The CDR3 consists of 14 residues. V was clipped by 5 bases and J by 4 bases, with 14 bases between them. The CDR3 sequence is CASSPGKGSYGYTF. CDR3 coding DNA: TGTGCCAGCAGTCCTGGGAAGGGGAGCTATGGCTACACCTTC.

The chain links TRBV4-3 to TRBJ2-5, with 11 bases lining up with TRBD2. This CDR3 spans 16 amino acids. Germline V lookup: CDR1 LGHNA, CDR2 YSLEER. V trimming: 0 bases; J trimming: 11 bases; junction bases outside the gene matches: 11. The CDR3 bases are TGCGCCAGCAGCCAAGATCCCCTAGCGGGGGGACGGGAGCAGTACTTC. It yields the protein CASSQDPLAGGREQYF.

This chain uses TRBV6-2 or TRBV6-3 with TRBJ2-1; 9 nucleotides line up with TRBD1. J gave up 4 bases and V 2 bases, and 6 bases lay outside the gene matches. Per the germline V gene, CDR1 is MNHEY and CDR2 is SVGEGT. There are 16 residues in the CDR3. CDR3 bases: TGTGCCAGCAGTTACCCGGACAGGGGTTGGTACAATGAGCAGTTCTTC. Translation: CASSYPDRGWYNEQFF.

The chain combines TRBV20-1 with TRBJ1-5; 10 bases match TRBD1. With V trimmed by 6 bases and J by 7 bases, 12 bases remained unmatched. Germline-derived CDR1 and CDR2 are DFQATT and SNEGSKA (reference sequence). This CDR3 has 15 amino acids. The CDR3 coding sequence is TGCAGTGCAACGGGGACAGGGGAGGATTGGCAGCCCCAGCATTTT. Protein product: CSATGTGEDWQPQHF.